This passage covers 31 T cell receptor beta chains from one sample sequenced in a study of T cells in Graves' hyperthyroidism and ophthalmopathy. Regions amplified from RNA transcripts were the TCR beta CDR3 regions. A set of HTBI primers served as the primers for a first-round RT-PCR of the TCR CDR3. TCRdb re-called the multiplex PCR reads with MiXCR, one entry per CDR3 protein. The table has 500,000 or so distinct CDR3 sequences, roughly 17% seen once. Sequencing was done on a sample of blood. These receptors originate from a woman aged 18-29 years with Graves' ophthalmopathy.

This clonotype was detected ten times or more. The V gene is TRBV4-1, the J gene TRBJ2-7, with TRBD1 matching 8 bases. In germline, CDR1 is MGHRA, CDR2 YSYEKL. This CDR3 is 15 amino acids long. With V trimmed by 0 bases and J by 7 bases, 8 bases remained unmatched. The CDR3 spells CASSQDTRGLGEQYF. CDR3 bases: TGCGCCAGCAGCCAAGACACCAGGGGGCTGGGGGAGCAGTACTTC.

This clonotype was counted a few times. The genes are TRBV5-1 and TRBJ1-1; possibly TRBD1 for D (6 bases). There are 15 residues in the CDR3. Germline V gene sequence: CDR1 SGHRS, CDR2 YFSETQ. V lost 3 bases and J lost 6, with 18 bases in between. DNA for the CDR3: TGCGCCAGCAGCTGGGGGGGGGGGGCCCGAGCTGAAGCTTTCTTT. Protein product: CASSWGGGARAEAFF. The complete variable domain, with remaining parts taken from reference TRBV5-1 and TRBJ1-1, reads KAGVTQTPRYLIKTRGQQVTLSCSPISGHRSVSWYQQTPGQGLQFLFEYFSETQRNKGNFPGRFSGRQFSNSRSEMNVSTLELGDSALYLCASSWGGGARAEAFFGQGTRLTVV.

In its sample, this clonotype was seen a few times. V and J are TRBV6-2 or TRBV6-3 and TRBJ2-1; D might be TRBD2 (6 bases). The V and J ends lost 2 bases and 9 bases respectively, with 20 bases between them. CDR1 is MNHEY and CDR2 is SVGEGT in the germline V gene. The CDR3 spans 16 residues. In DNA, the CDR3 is TGTGCCAGCAGTTACCGGTCTAGCCCGCCACTAGCTGAGCAGTTCTTC. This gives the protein CASSYRSSPPLAEQFF.

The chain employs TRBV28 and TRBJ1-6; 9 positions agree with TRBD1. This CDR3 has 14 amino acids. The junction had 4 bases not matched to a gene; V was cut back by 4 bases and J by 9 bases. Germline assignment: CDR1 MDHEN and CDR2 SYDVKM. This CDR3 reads CASSSPGQGSPLHF. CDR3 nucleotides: TGTGCCAGCAGTTCACCGGGACAGGGTTCACCCCTCCACTTT. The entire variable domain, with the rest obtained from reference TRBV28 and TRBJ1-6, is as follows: DVKVTQSSRYLVKRTGEKVFLECVQDMDHENMFWYRQDPGLGLRLIYFSYDVKMKEKGDIPEGYSVSREKKERFSLILESASTNQTSMYLCASSSPGQGSPLHFGNGTRLTVT.

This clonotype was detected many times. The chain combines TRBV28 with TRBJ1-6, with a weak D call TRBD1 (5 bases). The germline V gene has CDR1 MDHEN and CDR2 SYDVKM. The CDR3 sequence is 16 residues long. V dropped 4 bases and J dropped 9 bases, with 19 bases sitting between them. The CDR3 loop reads CASSSPGGMFSSPLHF. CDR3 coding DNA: TGTGCCAGCAGTTCGCCTGGGGGGATGTTTAGTTCACCCCTCCACTTT.

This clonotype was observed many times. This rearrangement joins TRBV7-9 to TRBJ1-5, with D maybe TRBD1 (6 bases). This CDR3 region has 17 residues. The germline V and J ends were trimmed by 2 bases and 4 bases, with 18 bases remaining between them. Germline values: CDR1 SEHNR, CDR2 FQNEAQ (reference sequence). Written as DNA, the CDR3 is TGTGCCAGCAGCTTAATGGGGGCCGGGGGCCCAAATCAGCCCCAGCATTTT. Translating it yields CASSLMGAGGPNQPQHF. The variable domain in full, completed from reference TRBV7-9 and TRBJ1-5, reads DTGVSQNPRHKITKRGQNVTFRCDPISEHNRLYWYRQTLGQGPEFLTYFQNEAQLEKSRLLSDRFSAERPKGSFSTLEIQRTEQGDSAMYLCASSLMGAGGPNQPQHFGDGTRLSIL.

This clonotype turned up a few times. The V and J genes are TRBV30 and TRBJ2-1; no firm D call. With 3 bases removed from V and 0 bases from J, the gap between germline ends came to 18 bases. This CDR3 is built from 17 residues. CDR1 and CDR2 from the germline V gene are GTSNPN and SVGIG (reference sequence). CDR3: CAWSVGYADSSYNEQFF. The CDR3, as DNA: TGTGCCTGGAGCGTGGGCTACGCAGATTCCTCCTACAATGAGCAGTTCTTC.

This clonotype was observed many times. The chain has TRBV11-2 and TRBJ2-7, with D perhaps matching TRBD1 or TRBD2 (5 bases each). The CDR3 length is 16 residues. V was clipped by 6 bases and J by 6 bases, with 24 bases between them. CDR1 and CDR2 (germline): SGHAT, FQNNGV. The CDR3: CASRLGTRGRGGEQYF. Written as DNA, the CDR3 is TGTGCCAGCAGACTTGGAACCCGGGGAAGGGGCGGCGAGCAGTACTTC. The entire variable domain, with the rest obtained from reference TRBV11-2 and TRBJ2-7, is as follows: EAGVAQSPRYKIIEKRQSVAFWCNPISGHATLYWYQQILGQGPKLLIQFQNNGVVDDSQLPKDRFSAERLKGVDSTLKIQPAKLEDSAVYLCASRLGTRGRGGEQYFGPGTRLTVT.

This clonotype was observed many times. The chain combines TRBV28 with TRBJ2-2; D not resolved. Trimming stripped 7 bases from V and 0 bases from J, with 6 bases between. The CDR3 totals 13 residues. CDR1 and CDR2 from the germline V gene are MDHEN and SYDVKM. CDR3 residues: CASKGTNTGELFF. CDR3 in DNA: TGTGCCAGCAAAGGGACGAACACCGGGGAGCTGTTTTTT.

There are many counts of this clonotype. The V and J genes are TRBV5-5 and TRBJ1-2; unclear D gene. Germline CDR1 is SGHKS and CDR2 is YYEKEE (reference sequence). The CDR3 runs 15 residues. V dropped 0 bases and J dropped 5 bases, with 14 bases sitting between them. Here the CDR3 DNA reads TGTGCCAGCAGCTTGGCCCCGGGCCGCAATTATGGCTACACCTTC. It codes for CASSLAPGRNYGYTF.

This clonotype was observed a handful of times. CDR3 protein: CASSQDVAGGVFEQYF. The CDR3 bases are TGCGCCAGCAGCCAAGATGTTGCGGGGGGCGTTTTCGAGCAGTACTTC. The V gene is TRBV4-1, the J gene TRBJ2-7; 8 bases align to TRBD2. Germline V gene sequence: CDR1 MGHRA, CDR2 YSYEKL. The CDR3 is made up of 16 amino acids. The V gene end was trimmed by 0 bases and the J gene end by 6 bases; junction bases not matched to a gene: 10.

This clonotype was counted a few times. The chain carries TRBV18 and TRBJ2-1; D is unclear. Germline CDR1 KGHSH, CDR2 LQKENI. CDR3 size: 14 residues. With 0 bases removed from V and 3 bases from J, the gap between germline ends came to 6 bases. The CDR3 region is CASSPPLSYNEQFF. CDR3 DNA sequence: TGTGCCAGCTCACCACCCCTGAGCTACAATGAGCAGTTCTTC.

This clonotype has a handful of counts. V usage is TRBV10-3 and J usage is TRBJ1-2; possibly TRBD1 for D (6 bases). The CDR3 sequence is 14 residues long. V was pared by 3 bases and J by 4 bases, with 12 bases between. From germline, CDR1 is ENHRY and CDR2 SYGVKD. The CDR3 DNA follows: TGTGCCATCAGTGATGGGGGCAGTAGCTATGGCTACACCTTC. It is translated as CAISDGGSSYGYTF.

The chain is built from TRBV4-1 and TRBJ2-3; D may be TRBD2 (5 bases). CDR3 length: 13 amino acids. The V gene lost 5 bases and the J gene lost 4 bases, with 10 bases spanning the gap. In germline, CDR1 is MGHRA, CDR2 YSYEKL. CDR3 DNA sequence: TGCGCCAGCAGCGCGTTGGGAGCAGATACGCAGTATTTT. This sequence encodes CASSALGADTQYF.

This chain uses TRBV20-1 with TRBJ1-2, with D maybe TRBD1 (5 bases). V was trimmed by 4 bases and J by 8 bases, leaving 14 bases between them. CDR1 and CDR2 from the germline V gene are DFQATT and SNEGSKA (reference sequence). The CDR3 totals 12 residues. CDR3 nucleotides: TGCAGTGCTACTCTGGCAGGGATCGGCTACACCTTC. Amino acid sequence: CSATLAGIGYTF.

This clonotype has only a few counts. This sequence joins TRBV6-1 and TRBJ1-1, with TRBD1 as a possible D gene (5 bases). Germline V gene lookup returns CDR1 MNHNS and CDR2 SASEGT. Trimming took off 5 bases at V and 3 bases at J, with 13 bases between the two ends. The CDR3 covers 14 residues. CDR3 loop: CASSYGSTDTEAFF. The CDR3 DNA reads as TGTGCCAGCAGTTATGGGTCGACAGACACTGAAGCTTTCTTT.

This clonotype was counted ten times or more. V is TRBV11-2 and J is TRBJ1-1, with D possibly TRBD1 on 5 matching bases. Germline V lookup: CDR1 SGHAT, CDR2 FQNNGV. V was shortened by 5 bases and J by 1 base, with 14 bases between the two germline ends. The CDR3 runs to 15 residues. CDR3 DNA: TGTGCCAGCAGCACAGGCTGGCAGGCGAACACTGAAGCTTTCTTT. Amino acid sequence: CASSTGWQANTEAFF.

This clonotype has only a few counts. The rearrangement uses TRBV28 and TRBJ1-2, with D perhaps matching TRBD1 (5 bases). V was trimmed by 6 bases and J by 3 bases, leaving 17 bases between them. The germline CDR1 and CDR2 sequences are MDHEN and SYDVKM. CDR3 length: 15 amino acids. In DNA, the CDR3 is TGTGCCAGCAGCCCCCGGGGGGGGAACTACTATGGCTACACCTTC. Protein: CASSPRGGNYYGYTF.

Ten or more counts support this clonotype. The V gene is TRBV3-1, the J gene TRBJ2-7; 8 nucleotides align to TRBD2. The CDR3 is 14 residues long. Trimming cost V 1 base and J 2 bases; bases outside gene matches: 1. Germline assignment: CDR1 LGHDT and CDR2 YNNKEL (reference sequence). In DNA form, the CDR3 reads TGTGCCAGCAGCCAAGGGACTAGCCCCTACGAGCAGTACTTC. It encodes CASSQGTSPYEQYF.

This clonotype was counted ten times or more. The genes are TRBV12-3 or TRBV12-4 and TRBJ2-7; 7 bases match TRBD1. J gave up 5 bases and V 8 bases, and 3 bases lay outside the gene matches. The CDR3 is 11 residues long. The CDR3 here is CASGDRHEQYF. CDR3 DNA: TGTGCCAGCGGGGACAGACACGAGCAGTACTTC.

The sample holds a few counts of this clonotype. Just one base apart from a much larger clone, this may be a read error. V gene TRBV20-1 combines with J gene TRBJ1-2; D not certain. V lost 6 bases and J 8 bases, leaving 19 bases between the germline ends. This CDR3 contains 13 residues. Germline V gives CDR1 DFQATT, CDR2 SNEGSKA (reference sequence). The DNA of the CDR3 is TGCAGTGCGTTGGCCGAATCGGGGTTGGGCTACACCTTC. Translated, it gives CSALAESGLGYTF.

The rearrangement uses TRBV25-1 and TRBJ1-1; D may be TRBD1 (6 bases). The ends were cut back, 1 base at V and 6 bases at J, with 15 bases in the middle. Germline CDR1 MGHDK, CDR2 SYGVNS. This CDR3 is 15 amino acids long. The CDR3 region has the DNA TGTGCCAGCAGTGAATTCCGGGACATGTATGCTGAAGCTTTCTTT. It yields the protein CASSEFRDMYAEAFF.

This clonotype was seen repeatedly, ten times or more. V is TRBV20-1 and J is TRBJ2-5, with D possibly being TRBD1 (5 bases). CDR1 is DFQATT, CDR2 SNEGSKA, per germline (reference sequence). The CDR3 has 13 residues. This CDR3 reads CSPTLQEQETQYF. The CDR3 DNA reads TGCAGCCCGACATTACAGGAACAAGAGACCCAGTACTTC.

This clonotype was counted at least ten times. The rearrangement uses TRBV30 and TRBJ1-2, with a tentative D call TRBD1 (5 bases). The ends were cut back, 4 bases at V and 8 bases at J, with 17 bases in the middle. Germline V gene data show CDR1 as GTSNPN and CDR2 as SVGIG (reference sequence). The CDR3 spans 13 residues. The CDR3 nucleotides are TGTGCCTGGAACCCTACAGGATGGGGCGGCTACACCTTC. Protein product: CAWNPTGWGGYTF.

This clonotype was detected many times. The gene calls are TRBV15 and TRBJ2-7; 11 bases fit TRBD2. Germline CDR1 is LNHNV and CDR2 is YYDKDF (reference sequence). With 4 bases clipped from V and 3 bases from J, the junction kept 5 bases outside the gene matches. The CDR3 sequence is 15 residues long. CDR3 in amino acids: CATSTRLAGLYEQYF. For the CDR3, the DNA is TGTGCCACCAGCACCCGACTAGCGGGACTCTACGAGCAGTACTTC.

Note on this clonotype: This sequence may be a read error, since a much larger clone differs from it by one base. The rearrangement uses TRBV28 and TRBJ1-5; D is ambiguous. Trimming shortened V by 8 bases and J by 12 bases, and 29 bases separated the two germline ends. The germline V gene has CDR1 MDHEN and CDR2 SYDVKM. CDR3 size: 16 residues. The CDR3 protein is CASQTPPPTPPRNQHF. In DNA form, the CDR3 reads TGTGCCAGCCAAACGCCACCACCAACACCACCCAGAAACCAGCATTTT.

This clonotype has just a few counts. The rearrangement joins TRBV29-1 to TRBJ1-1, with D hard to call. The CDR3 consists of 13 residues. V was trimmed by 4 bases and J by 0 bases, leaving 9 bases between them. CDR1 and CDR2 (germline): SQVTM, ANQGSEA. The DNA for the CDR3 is TGCAGCGTTGTAAATGGGATGAACACTGAAGCTTTCTTT. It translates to CSVVNGMNTEAFF.

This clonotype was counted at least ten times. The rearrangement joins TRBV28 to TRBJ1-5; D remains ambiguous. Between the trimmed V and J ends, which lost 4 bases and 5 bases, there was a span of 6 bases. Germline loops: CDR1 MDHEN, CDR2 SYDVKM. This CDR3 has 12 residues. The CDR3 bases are TGTGCCAGCAGTTCTAGATATCAGCCCCAGCATTTT. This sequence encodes CASSSRYQPQHF. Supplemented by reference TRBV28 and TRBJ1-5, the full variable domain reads DVKVTQSSRYLVKRTGEKVFLECVQDMDHENMFWYRQDPGLGLRLIYFSYDVKMKEKGDIPEGYSVSREKKERFSLILESASTNQTSMYLCASSSRYQPQHFGDGTRLSIL.

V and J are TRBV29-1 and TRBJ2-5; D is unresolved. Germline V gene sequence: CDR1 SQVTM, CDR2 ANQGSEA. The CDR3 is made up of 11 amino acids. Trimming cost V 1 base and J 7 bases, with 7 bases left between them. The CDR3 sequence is CSVEALGTQYF. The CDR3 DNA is TGCAGCGTTGAAGCCCTTGGGACCCAGTACTTC. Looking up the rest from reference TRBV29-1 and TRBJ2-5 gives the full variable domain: SAVISQKPSRDICQRGTSLTIQCQVDSQVTMMFWYRQQPGQSLTLIATANQGSEATYESGFVIDKFPISRPNLTFSTLTVSNMSPEDSSIYLCSVEALGTQYFGPGTRLLVL.

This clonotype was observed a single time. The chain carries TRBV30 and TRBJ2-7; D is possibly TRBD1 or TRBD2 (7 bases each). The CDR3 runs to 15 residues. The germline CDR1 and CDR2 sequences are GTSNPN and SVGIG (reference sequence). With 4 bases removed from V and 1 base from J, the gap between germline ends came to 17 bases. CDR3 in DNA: TGTGCCTGGACCTGGGCAGGGGGGGATTCCTACGAGCAGTACTTC. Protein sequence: CAWTWAGGDSYEQYF. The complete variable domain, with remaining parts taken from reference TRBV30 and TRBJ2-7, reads SQTIHQWPATLVQPVGSPLSLECTVEGTSNPNLYWYRQAAGRGLQLLFYSVGIGQISSEVPQNLSASRPQDRQFILSSKKLLLSDSGFYLCAWTWAGGDSYEQYFGPGTRLTVT.

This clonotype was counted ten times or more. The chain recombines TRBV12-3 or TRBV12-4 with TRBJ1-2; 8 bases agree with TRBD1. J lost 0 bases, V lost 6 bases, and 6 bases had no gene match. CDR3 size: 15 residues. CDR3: CASRPTGVPNYGYTF. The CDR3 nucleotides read TGTGCCAGCAGGCCGACAGGGGTGCCTAACTATGGCTACACCTTC.